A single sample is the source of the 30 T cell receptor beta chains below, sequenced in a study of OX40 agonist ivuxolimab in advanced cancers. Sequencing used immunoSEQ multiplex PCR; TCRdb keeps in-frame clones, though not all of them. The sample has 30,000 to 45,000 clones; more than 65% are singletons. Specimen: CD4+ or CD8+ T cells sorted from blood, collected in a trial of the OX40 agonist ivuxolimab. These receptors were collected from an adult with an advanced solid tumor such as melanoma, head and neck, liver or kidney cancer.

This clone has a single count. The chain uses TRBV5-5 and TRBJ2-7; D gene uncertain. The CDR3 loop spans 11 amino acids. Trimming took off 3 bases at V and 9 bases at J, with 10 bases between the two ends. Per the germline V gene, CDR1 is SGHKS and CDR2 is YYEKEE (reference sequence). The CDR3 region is CASSSGQWQYF. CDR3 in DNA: TGTGCCAGCAGCTCCGGTCAATGGCAGTACTTC.

For the CDR3, the DNA is TGTGCCTGGAGTCGAAACAGGGGGCGCGTTGACTATGGCTACACCTTC. This gives the protein CAWSRNRGRVDYGYTF. The rearrangement links TRBV30 to TRBJ1-2, with 9 bases that match TRBD1. Germline V lookup: CDR1 GTSNPN, CDR2 SVGIG (reference sequence). Losses at the gene ends were 2 bases for V and 3 bases for J; bases not matched to a gene: 10. The CDR3 length is 16 residues.

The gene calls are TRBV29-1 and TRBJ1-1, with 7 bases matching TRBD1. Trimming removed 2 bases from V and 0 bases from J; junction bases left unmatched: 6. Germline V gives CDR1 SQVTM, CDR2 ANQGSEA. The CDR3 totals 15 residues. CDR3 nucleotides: TGCAGCGTTGAAAAGACAGGGAAGGTGAACACTGAAGCTTTCTTT. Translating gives CSVEKTGKVNTEAFF.

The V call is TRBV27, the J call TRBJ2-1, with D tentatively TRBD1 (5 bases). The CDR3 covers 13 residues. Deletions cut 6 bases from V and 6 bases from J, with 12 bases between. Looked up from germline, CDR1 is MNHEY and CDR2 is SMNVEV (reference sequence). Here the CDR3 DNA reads TGTGCCAGCAGACGGCAGGGTGGCAATGAGCAGTTCTTC. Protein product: CASRRQGGNEQFF.

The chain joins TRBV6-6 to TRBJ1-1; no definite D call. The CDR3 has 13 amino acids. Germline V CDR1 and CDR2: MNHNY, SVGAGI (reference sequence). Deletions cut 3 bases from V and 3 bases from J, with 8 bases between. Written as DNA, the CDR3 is TGTGCCAGCAGTTATGGCGGGTACACTGAAGCTTTCTTT. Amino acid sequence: CASSYGGYTEAFF.

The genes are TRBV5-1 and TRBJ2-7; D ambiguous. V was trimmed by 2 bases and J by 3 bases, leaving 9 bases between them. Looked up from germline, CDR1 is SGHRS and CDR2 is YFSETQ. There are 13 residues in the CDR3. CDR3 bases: TGCGCCAGCAGCTTTAGGGAATTCTACGAGCAGTACTTC. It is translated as CASSFREFYEQYF.

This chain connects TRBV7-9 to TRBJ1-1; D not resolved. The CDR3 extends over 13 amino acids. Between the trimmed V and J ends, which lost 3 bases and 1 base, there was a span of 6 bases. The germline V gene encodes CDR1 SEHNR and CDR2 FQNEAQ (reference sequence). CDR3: CASSFIPNTEAFF. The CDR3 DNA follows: TGTGCCAGCAGCTTCATCCCGAACACTGAAGCTTTCTTT. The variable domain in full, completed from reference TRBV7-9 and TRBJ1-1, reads DTGVSQNPRHKITKRGQNVTFRCDPISEHNRLYWYRQTLGQGPEFLTYFQNEAQLEKSRLLSDRFSAERPKGSFSTLEIQRTEQGDSAMYLCASSFIPNTEAFFGQGTRLTVV.

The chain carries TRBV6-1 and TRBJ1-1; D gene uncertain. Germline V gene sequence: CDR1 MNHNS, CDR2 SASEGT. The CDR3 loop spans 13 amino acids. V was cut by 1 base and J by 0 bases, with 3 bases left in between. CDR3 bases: TGTGCCAGCAGTGAAGGCCTGAACACTGAAGCTTTCTTT. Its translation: CASSEGLNTEAFF.

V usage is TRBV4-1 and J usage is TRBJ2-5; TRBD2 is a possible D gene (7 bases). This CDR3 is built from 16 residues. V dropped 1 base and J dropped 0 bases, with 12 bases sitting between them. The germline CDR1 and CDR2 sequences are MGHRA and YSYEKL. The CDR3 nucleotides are TGCGCCAGCAGCCAAGTTAGGGGGGGGTACCAAGAGACCCAGTACTTC. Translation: CASSQVRGGYQETQYF.

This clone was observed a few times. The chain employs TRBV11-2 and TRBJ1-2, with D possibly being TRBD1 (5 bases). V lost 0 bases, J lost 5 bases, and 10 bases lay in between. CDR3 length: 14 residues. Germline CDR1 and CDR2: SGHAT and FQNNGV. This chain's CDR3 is CASSLETDTYGYTF. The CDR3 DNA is TGTGCCAGCAGCTTAGAAACGGACACATATGGCTACACCTTC.

The CDR3 here is CASSLLGAAGEQFF. Here the CDR3 DNA reads TGTGCCAGCAGCTTATTGGGGGCTGCGGGGGAGCAGTTCTTC. The chain couples TRBV7-9 to TRBJ2-1; D possibly uses TRBD1 or TRBD2 (6 bases each). Trimming removed 2 bases at V and 10 bases at J, with 15 bases between. In germline, CDR1 is SEHNR, CDR2 FQNEAQ (reference sequence). This CDR3 has 14 residues.

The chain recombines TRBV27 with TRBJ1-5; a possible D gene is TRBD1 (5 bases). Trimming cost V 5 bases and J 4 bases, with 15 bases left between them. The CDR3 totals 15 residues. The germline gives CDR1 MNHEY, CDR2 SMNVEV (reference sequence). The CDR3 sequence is CASSGARSPNQPQHF. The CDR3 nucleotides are TGTGCCAGCAGTGGGGCCAGGTCTCCTAATCAGCCCCAGCATTTT.

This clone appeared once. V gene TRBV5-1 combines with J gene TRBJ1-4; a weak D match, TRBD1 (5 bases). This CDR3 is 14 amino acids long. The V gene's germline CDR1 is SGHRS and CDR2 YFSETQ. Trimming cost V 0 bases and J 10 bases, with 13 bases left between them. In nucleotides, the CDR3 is TGCGCCAGCAGCTTGGGGGAGACGGGGGGAAAACTGTTTTTT. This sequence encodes CASSLGETGGKLFF.

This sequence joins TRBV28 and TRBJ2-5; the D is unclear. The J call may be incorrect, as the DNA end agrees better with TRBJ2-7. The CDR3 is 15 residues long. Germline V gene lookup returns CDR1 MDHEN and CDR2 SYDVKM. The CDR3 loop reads CASSSWTESSYEQYF. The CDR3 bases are TGTGCCAGCAGTTCTTGGACCGAGAGCTCCTACGAGCAGTACTTC.

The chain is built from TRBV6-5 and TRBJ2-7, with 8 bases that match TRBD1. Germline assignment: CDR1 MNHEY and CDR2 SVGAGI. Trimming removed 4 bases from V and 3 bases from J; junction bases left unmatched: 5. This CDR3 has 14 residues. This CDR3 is CASSSGQVGYEQYF. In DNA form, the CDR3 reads TGTGCCAGCAGTTCGGGACAGGTCGGCTACGAGCAGTACTTC.

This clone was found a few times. CDR3 sequence: CASKRGYSNQPQHF. CDR3 in DNA: TGTGCCAGTAAAAGGGGCTATAGCAATCAGCCCCAGCATTTT. This sequence joins TRBV19 and TRBJ1-5; a weak D match, TRBD1 (5 bases). The germline CDR1 and CDR2 sequences are LNHDA and SQIVND (reference sequence). The CDR3 length is 14 residues. Trimming left V 7 bases short and J 0 bases short, with 10 bases between.

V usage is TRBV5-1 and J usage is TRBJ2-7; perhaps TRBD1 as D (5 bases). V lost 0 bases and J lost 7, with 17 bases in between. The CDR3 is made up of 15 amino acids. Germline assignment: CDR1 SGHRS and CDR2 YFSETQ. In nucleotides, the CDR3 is TGCGCCAGCAGCTTGGTGCAGGGTGGGGCAGAGGAGCAGTACTTC. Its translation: CASSLVQGGAEEQYF. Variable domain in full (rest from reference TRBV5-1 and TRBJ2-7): KAGVTQTPRYLIKTRGQQVTLSCSPISGHRSVSWYQQTPGQGLQFLFEYFSETQRNKGNFPGRFSGRQFSNSRSEMNVSTLELGDSALYLCASSLVQGGAEEQYFGPGTRLTVT.

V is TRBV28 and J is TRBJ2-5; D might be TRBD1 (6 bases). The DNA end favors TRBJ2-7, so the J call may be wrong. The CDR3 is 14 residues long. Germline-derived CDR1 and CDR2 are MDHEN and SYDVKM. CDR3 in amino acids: CASSPLRGSYEQYF. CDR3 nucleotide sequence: TGTGCCAGCAGTCCCCTCAGGGGTTCCTACGAGCAGTACTTC.

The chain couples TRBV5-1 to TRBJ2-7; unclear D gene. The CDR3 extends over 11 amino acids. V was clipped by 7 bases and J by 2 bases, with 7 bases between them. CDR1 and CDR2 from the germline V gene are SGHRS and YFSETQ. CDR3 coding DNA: TGCGCCAGCGGAAACACCTACGAGCAGTACTTC. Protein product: CASGNTYEQYF.

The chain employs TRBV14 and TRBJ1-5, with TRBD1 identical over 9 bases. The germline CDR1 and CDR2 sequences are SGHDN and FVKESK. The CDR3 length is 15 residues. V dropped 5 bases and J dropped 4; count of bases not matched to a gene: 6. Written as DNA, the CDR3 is TGTGCCAGCAGCTCAGGACAGGGGCAAAATCAGCCCCAGCATTTT. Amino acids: CASSSGQGQNQPQHF.

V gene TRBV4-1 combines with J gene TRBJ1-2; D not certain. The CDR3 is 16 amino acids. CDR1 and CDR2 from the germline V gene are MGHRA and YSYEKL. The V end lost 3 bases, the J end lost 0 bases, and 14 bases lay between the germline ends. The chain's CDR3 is CASSQMAGLANYGYTF. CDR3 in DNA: TGCGCCAGCAGCCAGATGGCCGGACTAGCTAACTATGGCTACACCTTC.

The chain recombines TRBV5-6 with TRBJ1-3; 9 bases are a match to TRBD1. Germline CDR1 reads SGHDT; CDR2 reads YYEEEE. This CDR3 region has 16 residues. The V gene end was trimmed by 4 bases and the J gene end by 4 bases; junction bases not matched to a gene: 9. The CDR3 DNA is TGTGCCAGCAGCCCCGCGACAGGGGGATTGGGAAACACCATATATTTT. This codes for CASSPATGGLGNTIYF.

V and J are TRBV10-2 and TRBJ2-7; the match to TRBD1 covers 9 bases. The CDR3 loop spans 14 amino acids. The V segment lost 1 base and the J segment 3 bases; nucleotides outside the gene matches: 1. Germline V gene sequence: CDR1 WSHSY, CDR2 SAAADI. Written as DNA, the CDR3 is TGCGCCAGCAGTGAGTGGGGACAGGGCTACGAGCAGTACTTC. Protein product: CASSEWGQGYEQYF.

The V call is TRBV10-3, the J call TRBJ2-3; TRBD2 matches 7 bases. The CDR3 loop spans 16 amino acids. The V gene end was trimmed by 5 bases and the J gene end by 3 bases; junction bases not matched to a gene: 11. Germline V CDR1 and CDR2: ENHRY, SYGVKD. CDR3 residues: CAISQSGGWLTDTQYF. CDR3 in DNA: TGTGCCATCAGTCAATCGGGGGGTTGGTTAACAGATACGCAGTATTTT.

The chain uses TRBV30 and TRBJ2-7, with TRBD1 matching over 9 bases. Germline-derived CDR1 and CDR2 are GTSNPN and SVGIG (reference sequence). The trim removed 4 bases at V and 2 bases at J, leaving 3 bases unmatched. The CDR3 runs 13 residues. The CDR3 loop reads CAWKTGGPYEQYF. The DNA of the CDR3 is TGTGCCTGGAAGACAGGGGGGCCCTACGAGCAGTACTTC.

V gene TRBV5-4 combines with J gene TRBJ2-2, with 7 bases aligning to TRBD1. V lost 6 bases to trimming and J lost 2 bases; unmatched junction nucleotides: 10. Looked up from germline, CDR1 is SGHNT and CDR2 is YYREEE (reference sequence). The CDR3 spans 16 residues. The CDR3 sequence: CASNTQTGTNTGELFF. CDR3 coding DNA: TGTGCCAGCAACACCCAGACAGGGACAAACACCGGGGAGCTGTTTTTT.

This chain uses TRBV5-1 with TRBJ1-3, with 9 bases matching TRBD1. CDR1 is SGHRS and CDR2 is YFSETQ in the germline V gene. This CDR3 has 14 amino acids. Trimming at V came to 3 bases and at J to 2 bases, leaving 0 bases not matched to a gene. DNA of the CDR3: TGCGCCAGCAGCTGGGACAGGGCTGGAAACACCATATATTTT. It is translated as CASSWDRAGNTIYF.

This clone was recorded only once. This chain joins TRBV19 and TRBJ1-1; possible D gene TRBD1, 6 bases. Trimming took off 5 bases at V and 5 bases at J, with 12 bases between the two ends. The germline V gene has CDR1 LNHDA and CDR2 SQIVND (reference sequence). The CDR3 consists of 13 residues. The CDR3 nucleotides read TGTGCCAGTAGTCCACAGGGTGGAACTGAAGCTTTCTTT. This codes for CASSPQGGTEAFF.

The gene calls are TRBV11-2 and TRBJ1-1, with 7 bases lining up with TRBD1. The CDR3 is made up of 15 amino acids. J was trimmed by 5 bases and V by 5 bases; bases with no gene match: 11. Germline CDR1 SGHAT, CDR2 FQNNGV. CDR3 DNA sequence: TGTGCCAGCAGCCCCTTGCAGGGGGGGAGGACTGAAGCTTTCTTT. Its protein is CASSPLQGGRTEAFF.

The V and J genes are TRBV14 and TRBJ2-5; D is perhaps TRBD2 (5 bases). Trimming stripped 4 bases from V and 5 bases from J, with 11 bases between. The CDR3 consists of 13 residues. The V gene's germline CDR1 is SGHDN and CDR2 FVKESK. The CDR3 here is CASSRRPGETQYF. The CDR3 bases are TGTGCCAGCAGCCGACGCCCGGGGGAGACCCAGTACTTC.